This T cell receptor beta chain was documented in a study of memory CD8 T cells in hepatitis C reinfection. Turning to the study itself: HCV reinfection: RNA-positive following two negative tests at least 60 days apart. Peak reinfection sampling occurred 3 to 8 weeks after detected reinfection.

In regard to this clone: Its target is unknown.

This table comes from immunoSEQ multiplex PCR, and its TCRdb copy is limited to in-frame clones, with some not included. The data show more than 35,000 clones, around nine tenths seen once. Time point in this sample: peak reinfection, 3 to 8 weeks after reinfection detection. Sorted cells were sequenced directly ex vivo without any in vitro expansion. Control naive CD8 T cells came from two donors at all three reinfection time points. General study points: Only a handful of donors prevented definitive conclusions about public clonotypes.

The CDR3 is made up of 15 amino acids. The germline V gene has CDR1 SNHLY and CDR2 FYNNEI. V was clipped by 0 bases and J by 4 bases, with 12 bases between them. This receptor was taken from a man aged 18-30 years with hepatitis C virus infection. Source material: naive CD8+ T cells sorted from blood. The V call is TRBV2, the J call TRBJ1-2, with D tentatively TRBD1 (5 bases). The CDR3 DNA reads as TGTGCCAGCAGTGAAGCGCTTGGGGGGTCCTATGGCTACACCTTC. Residues: CASSEALGGSYGYTF. The full variable domain, completed using reference TRBV2 and TRBJ1-2, is EPEVTQTPSHQVTQMGQEVILRCVPISNHLYFYWYRQILGQKVEFLVSFYNNEISEKSEIFDDQFSVERPDGSNFTLKIRSTKLEDSAMYFCASSEALGGSYGYTFGSGTRLTVV.